This TCR beta chain was documented in a study of T cell responses to AZD1222 COVID-19 vaccine. Findings and limits, study-wide: Spike-specific TCR breadth and depth both grew after two AZD1222 doses.

Germline V lookup: CDR1 MGHRA, CDR2 YSYEKL. V lost 4 bases to trimming and J lost 1 base, with 10 bases between them. This CDR3 has 14 amino acids. This clone was detected only once. Its antigen is undetermined. Only in-frame clones appear in the TCRdb table, and some are missing; sequencing was by immunoSEQ multiplex PCR. The table lists tens of thousands of clones, about nine tenths of them singletons. The source material was peripheral blood, sampled on day 0 of AZD1222 vaccination. The receptor was derived from an adult in good health. The chain combines TRBV4-1 with TRBJ2-5; D is uncertain. The CDR3 spells CASSRRSTQETQYF. DNA for the CDR3: TGCGCCAGCAGCCGAAGAAGCACCCAAGAGACCCAGTACTTC.